These T cell receptor beta chains were read from a single sample in a study of vaccination and CD4 T cells after COVID-19. TCRdb processed the PCR reads anew with MiXCR; each CDR3 protein has one entry. The table records about 9,700 distinct CDR3 sequences, 70% of them present only once. Their antigens are not known. The sequencing input was CD4+ T cells from blood, cultured in vitro. These receptors were obtained from a human donor who had recovered from COVID-19. Each CDR3 is given with its conserved first and last residue. A D gene is named only where the DNA matches it firmly. Size is omitted from some rows. Given values are once, few, many or a class for expanded clones.

abundance,d_gene,j_gene,v_gene,CDR3aa,CDR3nt
.,.,TRBJ1-1,TRBV11-3,CASSLMGKVATEAFF,TGTGCCAGCAGCTTAATGGGGAAGGTGGCCACTGAAGCTTTCTTT
few,.,TRBJ2-7,TRBV20-1,CSASGIPGSYEQYF,TGCAGTGCTAGTGGCATTCCGGGCTCCTACGAGCAGTACTTC
few,TRBD1,TRBJ1-1,TRBV27,CASSPRTGAGNTEAFF,TGTGCCAGCAGTCCGAGGACAGGGGCGGGGAACACTGAAGCTTTCTTT
.,.,TRBJ1-1,TRBV5-1,CASSLGGGRGTEAFF,TGCGCCAGCAGCTTGGGTGGGGGGCGCGGCACTGAAGCTTTCTTT
once,.,TRBJ1-1,TRBV27,CASSLGGGPAEAFF,TGTGCCAGCAGCCTAGGGGGAGGGCCGGCTGAAGCTTTCTTT
.,.,TRBJ2-3,TRBV27,CASSPALRTQYF,TGTGCCAGCAGTCCGGCACTACGTACGCAGTATTTT
.,TRBD1,TRBJ1-2,TRBV19,CASSVTGTSFYGYTF,TGTGCCAGTAGTGTGACAGGGACTTCCTTCTATGGCTACACCTTC
.,TRBD2,TRBJ2-1,TRBV6-5,CVSSSRTSGGAAYNEQFF,TGTGTCAGCAGTTCTAGGACTAGCGGGGGGGCCGCCTACAATGAGCAGTTCTTC
.,TRBD1,TRBJ2-5,TRBV5-1,CASSLMGQVQETQYF,TGCGCCAGCAGCTTGATGGGACAGGTCCAAGAGACCCAGTACTTC
.,TRBD1,TRBJ1-2,TRBV7-2,CASSLGQGGYGYTF,TGTGCCAGCAGCTTAGGACAGGGTGGCTATGGCTACACCTTC
.,TRBD2,TRBJ2-2,TRBV6-1,CAAQRAAGGRVQNRELFF,TGTGCCGCCCAACGGGCAGCGGGGGGGCGGGTCCAAAACCGGGAGCTGTTTTTT